This is a list of T cell receptor beta chains from one sample in a study of control samples from healthy donors and cancer patients. Sequencing used immunoSEQ multiplex PCR; TCRdb keeps in-frame clones, though not all of them. The table lists more than 20,000 clones, under 95% of them singletons. Specimen: PBMCs. The receptor set was obtained from a man in his fifties with lung cancer. Each CDR3 is given with its conserved first and last residue. Each record gives: CDR3 protein, CDR3 DNA, V gene, J gene, clone size, D gene. A D gene is named only where the DNA matches it firmly. A clone size is listed for some rows: how often the clone was seen (once, few, many), or a class if it is expanded.

CAIRGQGTADTRYF	TGTGCCATCAGAGGACAGGGGACCGCAGATACGCGGTATTTT	TRBV10-3	TRBJ2-3	NA	TRBD1
CASSLAPSLVEKLFF	TGTGCCAGCAGCTTAGCGCCTTCCTTAGTCGAAAAACTGTTTTTT	TRBV7-9	TRBJ1-4	NA	NA
CASSLISGFNEQFF	TGTGCCAGCAGCTTAATATCAGGGTTCAATGAGCAGTTCTTC	TRBV7-9	TRBJ2-1	NA	NA
CASSNGDRLNTEAFF	TGTGCCAGTAGTAACGGGGACCGGCTGAACACTGAAGCTTTCTTT	TRBV19	TRBJ1-1	NA	NA
CASSSRQGAPNEQYF	TGTGCCAGCAGCAGCAGACAGGGGGCTCCGAACGAGCAGTACTTC	TRBV4-1	TRBJ2-7	once	TRBD1
CASSEHGKENTEAFF	TGTGCCAGCAGTGAACATGGAAAGGAGAACACTGAAGCTTTCTTT	TRBV2	TRBJ1-1	NA	NA
CASLVGGGKTYEQYF	TGTGCCAGTCTCGTAGGGGGTGGCAAGACCTACGAGCAGTACTTC	TRBV28	TRBJ2-7	NA	NA
CASSIDSVVGADTQYF	TGTGCCAGTAGTATAGATTCAGTAGTCGGGGCAGATACGCAGTATTTT	TRBV19	TRBJ2-3	NA	NA
CASSYPTQLDQPQHF	TGTGCCAGCAGTTACCCCACTCAGCTGGATCAGCCCCAGCATTTT	TRBV6-2/TRBV6-3	TRBJ1-5	NA	NA
CASSPGARDTQYF	TGTGCCAGCAGCCCAGGGGCCCGTGATACGCAGTATTTT	TRBV7-2	TRBJ2-3	NA	NA
CASRGGAYEQYF	TGTGCAAGTCGTGGGGGGGCCTACGAGCAGTACTTC	TRBV12-2	TRBJ2-7	NA	NA
CASSYSIAGTGATQYF	TGTGCCAGCAGTTACTCGATCGCGGGAACTGGGGCGACCCAGTACTTC	TRBV6-5	TRBJ2-5	NA	NA
CASTPLGVGGYGYTF	TGTGCCAGCACCCCGTTGGGGGTGGGAGGCTATGGCTACACCTTC	TRBV7-9	TRBJ1-2	NA	NA
CASSKGQAIEKLFF	TGTGCCAGCAGCAAAGGCCAGGCTATTGAAAAACTGTTTTTT	TRBV21-1	TRBJ1-4	NA	NA
CSASTGPLFDTF	TGCAGTGCTAGTACGGGCCCCCTCTTTGACACCTTC	TRBV20-1	TRBJ1-2	NA	NA
CASSEGTGPLPAFF	TGTGCCAGTAGTGAGGGGACCGGACCCCTGCCAGCTTTCTTT	TRBV19	TRBJ1-1	NA	NA
CAWSRGGSRNQPQHF	TGTGCCTGGAGTAGGGGGGGGAGTCGCAATCAGCCCCAGCATTTT	TRBV30	TRBJ1-5	once	NA
CVSTIQDNTGELFF	TGTGTCAGTACGATACAGGATAACACCGGGGAGCTGTTTTTT	TRBV19	TRBJ2-2	NA	NA
CASSIGTGNEKLFF	TGTGCCAGTAGTATTGGGACAGGGAATGAAAAACTGTTTTTT	TRBV19	TRBJ1-4	NA	TRBD1
CASSQESVGTEAFF	TGCGCCAGCAGCCAAGAGTCAGTTGGCACTGAAGCTTTCTTT	TRBV4-3	TRBJ1-1	NA	NA
CASRAGPIAKNIQYF	TGTGCCAGCAGAGCCGGGCCGATAGCCAAAAACATTCAGTACTTC	TRBV6-5	TRBJ2-4	NA	NA
CASSPRVQEFYGYTF	TGTGCCAGCTCACCACGAGTGCAAGAGTTCTATGGCTACACCTTC	TRBV18	TRBJ1-2	NA	NA
CATSDPDRNYGYTF	TGTGCCACCAGTGATCCCGACAGAAACTATGGCTACACCTTC	TRBV24-1	TRBJ1-2	NA	NA
CASSPTPGNTEAFF	TGTGCCAGCAGCCCTACCCCAGGGAACACTGAAGCTTTCTTT	TRBV7-8	TRBJ1-1	NA	NA
CASSILQGDTGELFF	TGTGCCAGTAGTATCCTACAGGGTGACACCGGGGAGCTGTTTTTT	TRBV19	TRBJ2-2	NA	NA
CASSLTGYSYEQYF	TGTGCCAGCAGCTTGACAGGGTATTCCTACGAGCAGTACTTC	TRBV5-4	TRBJ2-7	NA	NA
CASSFVSGQNEQYF	TGTGCCAGCAGCTTCGTATCCGGACAGAATGAGCAGTACTTC	TRBV13	TRBJ2-7	once	NA
CASGSGRPGLAVDEQFF	TGTGCTAGTGGTTCGGGACGGCCGGGACTAGCGGTTGATGAGCAGTTCTTC	TRBV12-5	TRBJ2-1	NA	TRBD2
CASSQRPPQTNNSPLHF	TGCGCCAGCAGCCAACGACCACCACAGACGAATAATTCACCCCTCCACTTT	TRBV4-1	TRBJ1-6	NA	NA
CASSPDWGTGGNGELFF	TGTGCCAGCAGCCCCGACTGGGGGACAGGGGGTAACGGGGAGCTGTTTTTT	TRBV9	TRBJ2-2	once	TRBD1
CAWSRDEPYGYTF	TGTGCCTGGAGCCGGGACGAACCATATGGCTACACCTTC	TRBV30	TRBJ1-2	NA	NA
CAWSVFGEYGYTF	TGTGCCTGGAGTGTCTTCGGCGAATATGGCTACACCTTC	TRBV30	TRBJ1-2	NA	NA
CASSQERDNQPQHF	TGTGCCAGCAGCCAAGAAAGGGACAATCAGCCCCAGCATTTT	TRBV14	TRBJ1-5	NA	NA
CASSYSYLVHTEAFF	TGTGCCAGCAGTTACTCGTACCTGGTTCACACTGAAGCTTTCTTT	TRBV6-5	TRBJ1-1	NA	NA
CASAEHYEQFF	TGTGCCAGCGCGGAACATTATGAGCAGTTCTTC	TRBV7-9	TRBJ2-1	NA	NA